The text below deals with one T cell receptor (beta chain). This entry comes from a study of technical replicates of blood from several donors. V was pared by 1 base and J by 6 bases, with 2 bases of the junction left unmatched. Germline loops: CDR1 MNHEY, CDR2 SMNVEV (reference sequence). CDR3 length: 15 residues. The data were produced by immunoSEQ multiplex PCR, yet TCRdb's version contains in-frame clones alone and is incomplete. The sample has around 83,000 clones, 94% seen once. The receptor was isolated from a human donor in good health. Source material: T cells isolated from PBMCs. V is TRBV27 and J is TRBJ2-1, with 11 bases identical to TRBD2. CDR3 amino acids: CASSLFSGRVNEQFF. The CDR3 bases are TGTGCCAGCAGTTTATTTAGCGGGAGGGTCAATGAGCAGTTCTTC.